The next 27 T cell receptor beta chains were all read from a single sample in a study of cytomegalovirus exposure and HLA in healthy donors. Primers for the PCR totalled 60 Vbeta and 13 Jbeta. Profiling relied on immunoSEQ multiplex PCR, and the TCRdb table lists in-frame clones only, not all of them. This sample has hundreds of thousands of clones, with roughly two thirds found just once. The sequenced material came from PBMCs. Receptor source: a female donor in good health and CMV-seronegative.

This clone was seen a few times. The genes are TRBV27 and TRBJ2-7; 14 bases are a match to TRBD2. This CDR3 region has 15 residues. From germline, CDR1 is MNHEY and CDR2 SMNVEV (reference sequence). Trimming removed 6 bases from V and 3 bases from J; junction bases left unmatched: 4. In DNA, the CDR3 is TGTGCCAGCAGCCCCGGGACTAGCGGGAGCTACGAGCAGTACTTC. Its translation: CASSPGTSGSYEQYF.

V gene TRBV4-1 combines with J gene TRBJ1-1; the D is unclear. The V gene lost 1 base and the J gene lost 0 bases, with 12 bases spanning the gap. There are 16 residues in the CDR3. Germline V gives CDR1 MGHRA, CDR2 YSYEKL. CDR3 in amino acids: CASSQVNFVLNTEAFF. The CDR3 region has the DNA TGCGCCAGCAGCCAAGTAAATTTCGTTCTGAACACTGAAGCTTTCTTT.

The V and J genes are TRBV27 and TRBJ2-7; TRBD2 matches at 7 bases. J gave up 5 bases and V 3 bases, and 4 bases lay outside the gene matches. Germline V gene lookup returns CDR1 MNHEY and CDR2 SMNVEV (reference sequence). The CDR3 consists of 13 residues. CDR3 loop: CASSFRGVNEQYF. CDR3 DNA sequence: TGTGCCAGCAGTTTCCGGGGGGTTAACGAGCAGTACTTC.

This clone was detected only once. Here the CDR3 DNA reads TGCGCCAGCCGACAGGGCAGTTCAACTAATGAAAAACTGTTTTTT. This sequence encodes CASRQGSSTNEKLFF. The chain is built from TRBV5-1 and TRBJ1-4, with 7 bases that match TRBD1. Germline V gene sequence: CDR1 SGHRS, CDR2 YFSETQ. This CDR3 comprises 15 residues. The junction had 6 bases not matched to a gene; V was cut back by 7 bases and J by 0 bases.

The rearrangement links TRBV6-5 to TRBJ1-2; 9 bases fit TRBD1. The CDR3 has 13 amino acids. The ends lost 6 bases at V and 8 bases at J; junction bases unmatched: 7. In germline, CDR1 is MNHEY, CDR2 SVGAGI. CDR3 nucleotides: TGTGCCAGCAGCAACAGGGGGCCTGAGGGCTACACCTTC. This sequence encodes CASSNRGPEGYTF.

The V gene is TRBV11-1, the J gene TRBJ2-1; tentatively, D is TRBD1 (5 bases). The germline CDR1 and CDR2 sequences are SGHAT and FQDESV (reference sequence). CDR3 length: 15 residues. V shed 4 bases and J shed 2 bases, with 12 bases lying between them. CDR3 sequence reads: CASSWSDSPYNEQFF. CDR3 coding DNA: TGTGCCAGCAGCTGGAGCGACAGCCCCTACAATGAGCAGTTCTTC.

The chain carries TRBV5-1 and TRBJ2-4, with 8 bases fitting TRBD2. V lost 0 bases and J lost 10; bases outside the gene matches: 9. Per germline, CDR1 SGHRS and CDR2 YFSETQ. This CDR3 comprises 15 residues. CDR3 sequence reads: CASSLVGTSLEIQYF. Here the CDR3 DNA reads TGCGCCAGCAGCTTGGTAGGGACTAGTCTTGAAATTCAGTACTTC. Together with reference TRBV5-1 and TRBJ2-4, the CDR3 gives the full variable domain: KAGVTQTPRYLIKTRGQQVTLSCSPISGHRSVSWYQQTPGQGLQFLFEYFSETQRNKGNFPGRFSGRQFSNSRSEMNVSTLELGDSALYLCASSLVGTSLEIQYFGAGTRLSVL.

As concerns this clone: This sample includes further DNA sequences coding for the same CDR3. J is TRBJ1-2 and V is TRBV27; D call uncertain. Per the germline V gene, CDR1 is MNHEY and CDR2 is SMNVEV (reference sequence). This CDR3 region has 13 residues. The V end lost 2 bases, the J end lost 7 bases, and 11 bases lay between the germline ends. Here the CDR3 reads CASSLSGGSGYTF. The CDR3 region has the DNA TGTGCCAGCAGTTTAAGTGGAGGGAGTGGCTACACCTTC.

V gene TRBV6-5 combines with J gene TRBJ2-1; 7 bases map to TRBD1. Germline V gene data show CDR1 as MNHEY and CDR2 as SVGAGI. This CDR3 has 13 residues. J lost 2 bases, V lost 5 bases, and 0 bases had no gene match. This chain's CDR3 is CASSRGPYNEQFF. The CDR3 nucleotides are TGTGCCAGCAGTAGGGGGCCCTACAATGAGCAGTTCTTC.

The genes are TRBV27 and TRBJ2-7; weak D call: TRBD2 (6 bases). From germline, CDR1 is MNHEY and CDR2 SMNVEV (reference sequence). The length of the CDR3 is 13 residues. V was cut by 4 bases and J by 4 bases, with 11 bases left in between. CDR3 DNA: TGTGCCAGCAGTTATCGGGGGTTGTACGAGCAGTACTTC. Its protein is CASSYRGLYEQYF.

This clone was seen a handful of times. Here the CDR3 reads CASSERAGPADTQYF. The CDR3 DNA reads as TGTGCCAGCAGCGAGAGAGCGGGACCTGCAGATACGCAGTATTTT. The rearrangement joins TRBV14 to TRBJ2-3; 7 bases are a match to TRBD2. CDR1 and CDR2 (germline): SGHDN, FVKESK. V lost 5 bases to trimming and J lost 4 bases; unmatched junction nucleotides: 9. CDR3 length equals 15 residues. The complete variable domain, with remaining parts taken from reference TRBV14 and TRBJ2-3, reads EAGVTQFPSHSVIEKGQTVTLRCDPISGHDNLYWYRRVMGKEIKFLLHFVKESKQDESGMPNNRFLAERTGGTYSTLKVQPAELEDSGVYFCASSERAGPADTQYFGPGTRLTVL.

The rearrangement links TRBV18 to TRBJ2-6; no clear D gene. The V end was cut by 2 bases, the J end by 2 bases, with 13 bases between. Germline CDR1 is KGHSH and CDR2 is LQKENI. This CDR3 contains 17 residues. The CDR3, as DNA: TGTGCCAGCTCACCAGCAACGGCGGCGGCTGGGGCCAACGTCCTGACTTTC. Translating it yields CASSPATAAAGANVLTF.

This rearrangement joins TRBV19 to TRBJ2-7; TRBD1 aligns across 10 bases. Trimming removed 3 bases from V and 5 bases from J; junction bases left unmatched: 7. Per the germline V gene, CDR1 is LNHDA and CDR2 is SQIVND (reference sequence). This CDR3 has 15 amino acids. The CDR3 loop is CASSIGGQGFDEQYF. CDR3 sequence (DNA): TGTGCCAGTAGTATTGGGGGACAGGGGTTCGACGAGCAGTACTTC.

This rearrangement joins TRBV5-1 to TRBJ2-3; 8 bases line up with TRBD1. Germline V gives CDR1 SGHRS, CDR2 YFSETQ. V lost 0 bases to trimming and J lost 6 bases; unmatched junction nucleotides: 6. This CDR3 region has 15 residues. The CDR3 loop reads CASSLGQGALDTQYF. The CDR3, as DNA: TGCGCCAGCAGCTTGGGGCAGGGGGCTTTGGATACGCAGTATTTT.

This clone was detected a few times. The chain couples TRBV11-3 to TRBJ2-5; D perhaps matches TRBD2 (6 bases). Per the germline V gene, CDR1 is SGHNT and CDR2 is YENEEA. The CDR3 contains 17 residues. The V and J ends lost 0 bases and 3 bases respectively, with 17 bases between them. The DNA of the CDR3 is TGTGCCAGCAGCTTAGAGGGTCACGGGAGCTGGGAAGAGACCCAGTACTTC. It is translated as CASSLEGHGSWEETQYF.

This clone came up a few times. V gene TRBV21-1 combines with J gene TRBJ1-5; TRBD1, the table's D call, was not compared with the DNA. TRBV21-1 constitutes a pseudogene. The length of the CDR3 is 17 residues. This chain's CDR3 is CASSTADREKSNQPQHF. CDR3 coding DNA: TGTGCCAGCAGCACGGCGGACAGGGAAAAGAGCAATCAGCCCCAGCATTTT.

The chain uses TRBV11-2 and TRBJ2-3, with 7 bases that match TRBD2. Germline V CDR1 and CDR2: SGHAT, FQNNGV. The trim removed 1 base at V and 2 bases at J, leaving 6 bases unmatched. CDR3 size: 16 residues. The CDR3 protein is CASSLVVQRDTDTQYF. The CDR3, as DNA: TGTGCCAGCAGCTTAGTAGTCCAGCGGGACACAGATACGCAGTATTTT.

The V and J genes are TRBV19 and TRBJ2-2; 8 bases line up with TRBD2. V lost 10 bases to trimming and J lost 5 bases; unmatched junction nucleotides: 12. Germline V gives CDR1 LNHDA, CDR2 SQIVND (reference sequence). The CDR3 covers 15 residues. CDR3 nucleotide sequence: TGTGCCACCTTTCCCGGGGGGGCAAATACCGGGGAGCTGTTTTTT. This gives the protein CATFPGGANTGELFF.

J is TRBJ2-5 and V is TRBV13; 10 nucleotides agree with TRBD2. The length of the CDR3 is 17 residues. Trimming cost V 4 bases and J 4 bases; bases outside gene matches: 12. Germline CDR1 reads PRHDT; CDR2 reads FYEKMQ (reference sequence). The CDR3 protein is CASSWGGERLAGETQYF. The DNA of the CDR3 is TGTGCCAGCAGCTGGGGGGGGGAGAGACTAGCGGGAGAGACCCAGTACTTC.

Note on this clone: This sample includes further DNA sequences coding for the same CDR3. The chain has TRBV9 and TRBJ2-4; a weak D match, TRBD2 (6 bases). The germline V gene encodes CDR1 SGDLS and CDR2 YYNGEE. CDR3 length: 15 amino acids. Trimming took 2 bases from V and 0 from J, leaving 9 bases between them. CDR3 sequence (DNA): TGTGCCAGCAGCGTGGCGGGACTAGCCAAAAACATTCAGTACTTC. Amino acid sequence: CASSVAGLAKNIQYF.

The sample holds a few counts of this clone. The V call is TRBV27, the J call TRBJ2-1; 8 nucleotides agree with TRBD2. Germline V gene sequence: CDR1 MNHEY, CDR2 SMNVEV (reference sequence). The CDR3 contains 15 residues. V was clipped by 3 bases and J by 9 bases; unmatched bases: 10. The CDR3 here is CASSFGLAGVSEQFF. The CDR3 nucleotides are TGTGCCAGCAGTTTCGGACTAGCAGGTGTTAGTGAGCAGTTCTTC.

V usage is TRBV10-2 and J usage is TRBJ1-2; weak D call: TRBD1 (5 bases). The CDR3 has 13 amino acids. V lost 2 bases to trimming and J lost 4 bases, with 8 bases between them. Germline-derived CDR1 and CDR2 are WSHSY and SAAADI. The CDR3: CASSERGIYGYTF. The CDR3 coding sequence is TGCGCCAGCAGTGAGAGGGGAATCTATGGCTACACCTTC.

The V and J genes are TRBV4-2 and TRBJ2-1; 8 positions match TRBD2. This CDR3 is built from 15 residues. Trimming removed 3 bases from V and 5 bases from J; junction bases left unmatched: 6. CDR1 LGHNA and CDR2 YNFKEQ come from the germline V gene. CDR3 DNA sequence: TGTGCCAGCAGCCACCCTGGGACTAGTAACAATGAGCAGTTCTTC. It specifies CASSHPGTSNNEQFF.

This clone was counted between two and nine times. The chain joins TRBV11-2 to TRBJ2-7, with a tentative D call TRBD2 (6 bases). Germline CDR1 SGHAT, CDR2 FQNNGV. The CDR3 contains 15 residues. Trimming stripped 5 bases from V and 3 bases from J, with 17 bases between. The CDR3 loop is CASSVSAGKSYEQYF. The CDR3 region has the DNA TGTGCCAGCAGCGTAAGCGCGGGGAAGAGCTACGAGCAGTACTTC.

This chain joins TRBV7-9 and TRBJ1-2; D call uncertain. The germline CDR1 and CDR2 sequences are SEHNR and FQNEAQ (reference sequence). This CDR3 has 14 residues. The ends were cut back, 3 bases at V and 4 bases at J, with 12 bases in the middle. For the CDR3, the DNA is TGTGCCAGCAGCTTTGGGAGTACCGGCTATGGCTACACCTTC. Translation: CASSFGSTGYGYTF.

Notes on this clone: As the CDR3 is not closed by the conserved phenylalanine or tryptophan, this likely results from a read error. This rearrangement joins TRBV23-1 to TRBJ2-7, with D perhaps matching TRBD1 (7 bases). TRBV23-1 is sorted into the ORF group, with uncertain function. The CDR3 covers 21 residues. Trimming left V 3 bases short and J 2 bases short, with 32 bases between. The CDR3 nucleotides are TGCGCCAGCAGTCACTGGACAGGAGGGGGGAAATTTTCCAGTAACACCTACGAGCAGTACCTC. As protein: CASSHWTGGGKFSSNTYEQYL.

V and J are TRBV6-4 and TRBJ2-1; D is perhaps TRBD2 (5 bases). V was clipped by 6 bases and J by 0 bases, with 15 bases between them. Germline V lookup: CDR1 MRHNA, CDR2 SNTAGT. There are 16 residues in the CDR3. This CDR3 reads CASSVDGESSYNEQFF. CDR3 coding DNA: TGTGCCAGCAGCGTGGACGGGGAGAGCTCCTACAATGAGCAGTTCTTC.